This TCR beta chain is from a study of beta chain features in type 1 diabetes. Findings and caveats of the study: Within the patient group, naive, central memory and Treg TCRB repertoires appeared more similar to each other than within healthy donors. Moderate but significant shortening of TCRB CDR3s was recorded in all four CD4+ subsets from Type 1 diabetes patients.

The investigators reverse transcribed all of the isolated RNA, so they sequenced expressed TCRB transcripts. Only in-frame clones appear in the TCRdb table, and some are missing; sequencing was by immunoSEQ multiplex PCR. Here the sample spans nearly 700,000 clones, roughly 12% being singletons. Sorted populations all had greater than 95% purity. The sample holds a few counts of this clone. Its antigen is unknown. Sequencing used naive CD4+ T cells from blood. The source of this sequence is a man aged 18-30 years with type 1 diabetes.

The CDR3 nucleotides are TGTGCCAGCAGCGTAGAAGGGCAGACCCAGTACTTC. Protein product: CASSVEGQTQYF. This rearrangement joins TRBV9 to TRBJ2-5; D is unclear. This CDR3 comprises 12 residues. Germline CDR1 SGDLS, CDR2 YYNGEE. Between the trimmed V and J ends, which lost 0 bases and 6 bases, there was a span of 6 bases. Combining the CDR3 with reference TRBV9 and TRBJ2-5 gives the whole variable domain DSGVTQTPKHLITATGQRVTLRCSPRSGDLSVYWYQQSLDQGLQFLIQYYNGEERAKGNILERFSAQQFPDLHSELNLSSLELGDSALYFCASSVEGQTQYFGPGTRLLVL.